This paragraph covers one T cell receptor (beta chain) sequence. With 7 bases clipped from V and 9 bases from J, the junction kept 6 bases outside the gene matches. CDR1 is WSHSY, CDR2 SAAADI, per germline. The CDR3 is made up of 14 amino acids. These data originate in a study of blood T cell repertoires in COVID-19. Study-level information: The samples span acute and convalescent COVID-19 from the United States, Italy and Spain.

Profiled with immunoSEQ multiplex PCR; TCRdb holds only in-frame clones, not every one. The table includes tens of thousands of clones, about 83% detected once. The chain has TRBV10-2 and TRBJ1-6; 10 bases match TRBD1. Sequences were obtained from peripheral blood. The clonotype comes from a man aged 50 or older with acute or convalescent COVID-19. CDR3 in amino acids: CASIPGQGFSPLHF. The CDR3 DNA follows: TGCGCCAGCATTCCGGGACAGGGGTTTTCACCCCTCCACTTT.